This T cell receptor (beta chain) is from a study of blood T cell repertoires in COVID-19. After removal of 2 bases from V and 0 bases from J, the junction contained 7 bases not matched to a gene. The CDR3 runs 18 residues. Germline V gene sequence: CDR1 SGHKS, CDR2 YYEKEE (reference sequence). Authors' analysis steps: Amplification of reference gene primers provided the estimated nucleated cell counts. Sequencing was performed with immunoSEQ multiplex PCR; in TCRdb, only in-frame clones are kept and a portion is missing. That table is the source of V, J and clone size, and D and trimming were worked out from the DNA. Among over 350,000 clones listed, 70% to 90% were seen once. The study recruited people aged roughly 18 to 95 years across 20 to 30 US areas. Clinical history reported by participants formed the basis on which cohorts were assigned.

The sequence came from a woman under 30 with acute COVID-19. The chain carries TRBV5-5 and TRBJ2-2; 10 nucleotides agree with TRBD2. Sequenced material: PBMCs or T cells enriched from blood (not recorded which). The CDR3 DNA sequence: TGTGCCAGCAGCTTAGGGCTAGCGGGGGAGGCGAACACCGGGGAGCTGTTTTTT. Its protein product is CASSLGLAGEANTGELFF.